This TCR beta chain was captured by sequencing in a study of OX40 agonist ivuxolimab in advanced cancers. Libraries were prepared by immunoSEQ multiplex PCR; TCRdb keeps only in-frame clonotypes and omits some of them. The data hold more than 60,000 clones, with 87% observed a single time. This CDR3 comprises 17 residues. The V gene's germline CDR1 is KGHSH and CDR2 LQKENI. V was clipped by 4 bases and J by 4 bases; unmatched bases: 8. The chain is built from TRBV18 and TRBJ2-2; 11 nucleotides line up with TRBD2. The receptor was derived from an adult with an advanced solid tumor such as melanoma, head and neck, liver or kidney cancer. The sample was CD4+ or CD8+ T cells sorted from blood, taken in a trial of the OX40 agonist ivuxolimab. CDR3 protein: CASSRNNLAGGTGELFF. CDR3 DNA sequence: TGTGCCAGCTCACGGAATAATCTAGCGGGAGGCACCGGGGAGCTGTTTTTT. The complete variable domain, with remaining parts taken from reference TRBV18 and TRBJ2-2, reads NAGVMQNPRHLVRRRGQEARLRCSPMKGHSHVYWYRQLPEEGLKFMVYLQKENIIDESGMPKERFSAEFPKEGPSILRIQQVVRGDSAAYFCASSRNNLAGGTGELFFGEGSRLTVL.